The 15 T cell receptor beta chains presented below share a single source sample, sequenced in a study of blood T cell repertoires in COVID-19. Assay: immunoSEQ multiplex PCR; the TCRdb copy retains only in-frame clones and omits some. The table records about 280,000 clones, roughly 89% of them present only once. What was sequenced was PBMCs or T cells enriched from blood (not recorded which). These receptors came from an older woman who had recovered from COVID-19.

V is TRBV6-5 and J is TRBJ1-3; D is ambiguous. Germline CDR1 and CDR2: MNHEY and SVGAGI. With 6 bases removed from V and 4 bases from J, the gap between germline ends came to 7 bases. The CDR3 spans 12 residues. Here the CDR3 reads CASSSPGNTIYF. CDR3 coding DNA: TGTGCCAGCAGCTCCCCCGGAAACACCATATATTTT.

The genes are TRBV5-8 and TRBJ2-1; TRBD2 aligns across 9 bases. With 1 base clipped from V and 8 bases from J, the junction kept 7 bases outside the gene matches. The CDR3 loop spans 15 amino acids. Germline V CDR1 and CDR2: SGHTS, YDEGEE. This CDR3 is CASSLTAGGRDEQFF. The CDR3 DNA reads as TGTGCCAGCAGCTTGACAGCGGGGGGCCGCGATGAGCAGTTCTTC.

The chain joins TRBV2 to TRBJ1-2; TRBD1 matches at 7 bases. Germline V gene sequence: CDR1 SNHLY, CDR2 FYNNEI. V lost 5 bases and J lost 4; bases outside the gene matches: 16. The CDR3 is 17 amino acids. This CDR3 reads CASSLTSGQSLSYGYTF. The CDR3, as DNA: TGTGCCAGCAGTCTGACCTCGGGACAGTCTCTTTCCTATGGCTACACCTTC.

The chain has TRBV4-2 and TRBJ2-3; tentative D call: TRBD2 (5 bases). Between the trimmed V and J ends, which lost 2 bases and 0 bases, there was a span of 9 bases. The CDR3 is made up of 15 amino acids. Germline loops: CDR1 LGHNA, CDR2 YNFKEQ. The CDR3 sequence: CASSQQERSTDTQYF. DNA for the CDR3: TGTGCCAGCAGCCAACAGGAGCGGAGCACAGATACGCAGTATTTT.

This clone turned up a few times. The V call is TRBV30, the J call TRBJ2-5; D call uncertain. With 0 bases removed from V and 5 bases from J, the gap between germline ends came to 7 bases. The germline CDR1 and CDR2 sequences are GTSNPN and SVGIG (reference sequence). The CDR3 spans 12 residues. DNA for the CDR3: TGTGCCTGGAGTGTACAGATGGAGACCCAGTACTTC. Its protein product is CAWSVQMETQYF.

The J gene is TRBJ2-7, the V gene TRBV5-1; 12 bases line up with TRBD1. The CDR3 covers 16 residues. The germline CDR1 and CDR2 sequences are SGHRS and YFSETQ. V shed 5 bases and J 6 bases; nucleotides not matched to a gene: 12. The CDR3 sequence: CASSLGTGTGGAEQYF. The CDR3 bases are TGCGCCAGCAGTCTTGGTACCGGGACAGGGGGCGCCGAGCAGTACTTC.

This sequence joins TRBV5-1 and TRBJ2-3; perhaps TRBD1 as D (6 bases). The CDR3 runs 13 residues. The V and J ends lost 1 base and 4 bases respectively, with 7 bases between them. Germline CDR1 reads SGHRS; CDR2 reads YFSETQ. Written as DNA, the CDR3 is TGCGCCAGCAGCTTGACAGGGCCAGATACGCAGTATTTT. The encoded protein is CASSLTGPDTQYF.

The chain carries TRBV24-1 and TRBJ2-3; TRBD1 agrees at 11 bases. Germline V gene lookup returns CDR1 KGHDR and CDR2 SFDVKD. CDR3 length equals 16 residues. V dropped 4 bases and J dropped 7; count of bases not matched to a gene: 9. The CDR3 DNA follows: TGTGCCACCAGTGACCCCACGGGACAGGGGGTATATACGCAGTATTTT. This encodes CATSDPTGQGVYTQYF.

V usage is TRBV6-6 and J usage is TRBJ2-3; D possibly corresponds to TRBD1 (6 bases). Germline values: CDR1 MNHNY, CDR2 SVGAGI (reference sequence). The CDR3 runs to 16 residues. Trimming took off 5 bases at V and 4 bases at J, with 19 bases between the two ends. The CDR3 here is CASSALDRIPPDTQYF. The CDR3 region has the DNA TGTGCCAGCAGTGCCCTTGACAGGATTCCCCCAGATACGCAGTATTTT.

This chain links TRBV4-2 with TRBJ2-1; perhaps TRBD2 as D (6 bases). Trimming took 0 bases from V and 3 from J, leaving 12 bases between them. The germline V gene has CDR1 LGHNA and CDR2 YNFKEQ. CDR3 length: 16 amino acids. The CDR3 reads CASSQERGLNYNEQFF. In DNA form, the CDR3 reads TGTGCCAGCAGCCAAGAGAGGGGACTTAACTACAATGAGCAGTTCTTC.

The genes are TRBV7-9 and TRBJ2-6, with 8 bases identical to TRBD1. CDR3 length: 17 residues. With 10 bases clipped from V and 0 bases from J, the junction kept 11 bases outside the gene matches. The germline V gene has CDR1 SEHNR and CDR2 FQNEAQ (reference sequence). As DNA, the CDR3 is TGTGCCAACCGGGGACAGGAGGAACTCTCTGGGGCCAACGTCCTGACTTTC. The encoded protein is CANRGQEELSGANVLTF. The whole variable domain, remainder taken from reference TRBV7-9 and TRBJ2-6, is DTGVSQNPRHKITKRGQNVTFRCDPISEHNRLYWYRQTLGQGPEFLTYFQNEAQLEKSRLLSDRFSAERPKGSFSTLEIQRTEQGDSAMYLCANRGQEELSGANVLTFGAGSRLTVL.

The chain recombines TRBV29-1 with TRBJ2-3; D is perhaps TRBD2 (6 bases). V lost 7 bases and J lost 0, with 11 bases in between. From germline, CDR1 is SQVTM and CDR2 ANQGSEA. This CDR3 comprises 13 residues. The CDR3: CSGEGLSTDTQYF. CDR3 sequence (DNA): TGCAGCGGAGAGGGACTGAGCACAGATACGCAGTATTTT.

In DNA, the CDR3 is TGTGCCAGCAGCCCGTACTGGACAAGTTACAATGAGCAGTTCTTC. Translating gives CASSPYWTSYNEQFF. The chain recombines TRBV14 with TRBJ2-1; TRBD1 is a possible D gene (5 bases). The CDR3 has 15 residues. CDR1 is SGHDN, CDR2 FVKESK, per germline. V lost 4 bases to trimming and J lost 4 bases, with 14 bases between them.

CDR3 in amino acids: CASSLMAGKVEQFF. CDR3 bases: TGTGCCAGCAGCTTAATGGCAGGGAAGGTTGAGCAGTTCTTC. The chain combines TRBV11-2 with TRBJ2-1, with D perhaps TRBD1 (5 bases). The germline V and J ends were trimmed by 2 bases and 9 bases, with 14 bases remaining between them. The CDR3 has 14 residues. Germline V gene data show CDR1 as SGHAT and CDR2 as FQNNGV.

The CDR3 spells CATSDLPGDEAFF. The CDR3 nucleotides read TGTGCCACCAGTGATTTGCCGGGGGATGAAGCTTTCTTT. This chain joins TRBV24-1 and TRBJ1-1; tentatively, D is TRBD1 (5 bases). The length of the CDR3 is 13 residues. Germline V gene sequence: CDR1 KGHDR, CDR2 SFDVKD. V lost 0 bases and J 7 bases, leaving 8 bases between the germline ends.